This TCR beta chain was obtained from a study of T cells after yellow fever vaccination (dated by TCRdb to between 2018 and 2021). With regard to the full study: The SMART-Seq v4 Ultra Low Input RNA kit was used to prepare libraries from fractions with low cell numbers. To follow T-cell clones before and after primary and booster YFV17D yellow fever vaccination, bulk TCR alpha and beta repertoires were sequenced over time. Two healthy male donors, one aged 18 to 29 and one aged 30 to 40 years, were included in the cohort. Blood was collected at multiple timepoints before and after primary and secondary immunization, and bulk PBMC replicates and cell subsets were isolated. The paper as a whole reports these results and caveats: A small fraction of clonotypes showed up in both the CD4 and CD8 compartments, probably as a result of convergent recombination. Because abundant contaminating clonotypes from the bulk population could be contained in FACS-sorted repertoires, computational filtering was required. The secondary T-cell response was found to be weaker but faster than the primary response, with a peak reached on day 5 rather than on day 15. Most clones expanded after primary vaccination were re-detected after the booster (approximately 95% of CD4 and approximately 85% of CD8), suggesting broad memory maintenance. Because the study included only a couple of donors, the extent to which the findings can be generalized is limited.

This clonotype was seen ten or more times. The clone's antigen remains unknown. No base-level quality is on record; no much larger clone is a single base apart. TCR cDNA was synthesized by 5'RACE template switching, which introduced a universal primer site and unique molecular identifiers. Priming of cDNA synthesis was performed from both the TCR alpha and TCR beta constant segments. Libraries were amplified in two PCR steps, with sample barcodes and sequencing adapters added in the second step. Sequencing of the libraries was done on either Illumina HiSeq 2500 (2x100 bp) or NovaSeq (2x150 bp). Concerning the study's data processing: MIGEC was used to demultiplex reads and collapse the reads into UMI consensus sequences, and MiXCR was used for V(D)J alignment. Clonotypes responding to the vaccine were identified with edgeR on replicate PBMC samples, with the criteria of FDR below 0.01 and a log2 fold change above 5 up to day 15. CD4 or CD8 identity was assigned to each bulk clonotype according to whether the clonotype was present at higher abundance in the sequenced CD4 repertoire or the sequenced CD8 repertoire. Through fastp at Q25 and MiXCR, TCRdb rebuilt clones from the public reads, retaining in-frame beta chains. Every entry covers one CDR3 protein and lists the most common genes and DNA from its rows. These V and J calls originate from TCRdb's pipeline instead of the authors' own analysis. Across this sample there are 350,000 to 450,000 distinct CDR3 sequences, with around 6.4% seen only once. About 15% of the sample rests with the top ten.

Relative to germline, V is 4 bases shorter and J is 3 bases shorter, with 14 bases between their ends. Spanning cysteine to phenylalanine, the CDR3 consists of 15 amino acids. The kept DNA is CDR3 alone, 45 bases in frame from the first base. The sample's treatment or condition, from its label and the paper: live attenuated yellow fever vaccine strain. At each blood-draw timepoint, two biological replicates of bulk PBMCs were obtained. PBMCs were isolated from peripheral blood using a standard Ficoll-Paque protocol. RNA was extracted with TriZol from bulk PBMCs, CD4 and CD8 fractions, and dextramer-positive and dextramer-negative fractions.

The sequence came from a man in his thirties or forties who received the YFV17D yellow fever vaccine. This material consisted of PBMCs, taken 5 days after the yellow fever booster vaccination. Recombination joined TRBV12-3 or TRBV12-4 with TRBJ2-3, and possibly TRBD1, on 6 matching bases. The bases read TGTGCCAGCAGTTCAAACAGGGATGAGACAGATACGCAGTATTTT. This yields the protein CASSSNRDETDTQYF.